The 13 T cell receptor beta chains given below trace back to one sample, sequenced in a study of cytomegalovirus exposure and HLA in healthy donors. The PCR ran on 60 Vbeta and 13 Jbeta primers. Some clones are missing from TCRdb's copy, which holds only in-frame ones; the method was immunoSEQ multiplex PCR. The table includes about 120,000 clones, around three quarters detected once. Sample: PBMCs. The receptors were gathered from a woman aged 18-35 years in good health and CMV-seropositive.

V is TRBV5-1 and J is TRBJ2-3, with 7 positions matching TRBD2. The CDR3 covers 15 residues. Germline V CDR1 and CDR2: SGHRS, YFSETQ. The V gene end was trimmed by 2 bases and the J gene end by 2 bases; junction bases not matched to a gene: 5. CDR3 in amino acids: CASSLLAPNTDTQYF. For the CDR3, the DNA is TGCGCCAGCAGCTTACTAGCGCCTAACACAGATACGCAGTATTTT.

The chain uses TRBV27 and TRBJ1-2, with unresolved D. The germline V and J ends were trimmed by 2 bases and 4 bases, with 8 bases remaining between them. Germline lookup yields CDR1 MNHEY and CDR2 SMNVEV (reference sequence). The CDR3 extends over 13 amino acids. This CDR3 reads CASSLVSGYGYTF. In DNA form, the CDR3 reads TGTGCCAGCAGTTTAGTGTCAGGCTATGGCTACACCTTC.

The chain has TRBV28 and TRBJ1-5; the D is unclear. This CDR3 spans 15 amino acids. CDR1 and CDR2 from the germline V gene are MDHEN and SYDVKM. With 6 bases removed from V and 0 bases from J, the gap between germline ends came to 12 bases. CDR3 sequence: CASRRYHSSNQPQHF. Written as DNA, the CDR3 is TGTGCCAGCAGGAGATATCACTCTAGCAATCAGCCCCAGCATTTT. The variable domain in full, with the rest retrieved from reference TRBV28 and TRBJ1-5, is DVKVTQSSRYLVKRTGEKVFLECVQDMDHENMFWYRQDPGLGLRLIYFSYDVKMKEKGDIPEGYSVSREKKERFSLILESASTNQTSMYLCASRRYHSSNQPQHFGDGTRLSIL.

This clone was detected a few times. V is TRBV7-2 and J is TRBJ2-7; weak D call: TRBD2 (6 bases). V was pared by 3 bases and J by 2 bases, with 14 bases between. This CDR3 contains 15 residues. Looked up from germline, CDR1 is SGHTA and CDR2 is FQGNSA. CDR3 DNA: TGTGCCAGCAGCTTCGTGGTAGCGGTTACCTACGAGCAGTACTTC. This codes for CASSFVVAVTYEQYF.

J is TRBJ2-3 and V is TRBV4-1; 8 bases fit TRBD2. This CDR3 is built from 20 residues. The J segment lost 0 bases and the V segment lost 6 bases, leaving 20 bases of the junction unmatched. CDR1 and CDR2 (germline): MGHRA, YSYEKL. This chain's CDR3 is CASSRTRTSRQGDSTDTQYF. Written as DNA, the CDR3 is TGCGCCAGCAGTCGAACCCGGACTAGCAGACAAGGTGACAGCACAGATACGCAGTATTTT.

The V call is TRBV6-6, the J call TRBJ2-3; 12 positions match TRBD2. Germline V gene lookup returns CDR1 MNHNY and CDR2 SVGAGI (reference sequence). The CDR3 is 16 amino acids. V shed 6 bases and J 4 bases; nucleotides not matched to a gene: 8. The CDR3 DNA reads TGTGCCAGCAGCTTCGGACTAGCGGGGAGTGCAGATACGCAGTATTTT. It encodes CASSFGLAGSADTQYF.

The rearrangement links TRBV5-1 to TRBJ2-1; 15 positions match TRBD2. Germline-derived CDR1 and CDR2 are SGHRS and YFSETQ. The J segment lost 8 bases and the V segment lost 3 bases, leaving 6 bases of the junction unmatched. The CDR3 sequence is 16 residues long. The CDR3 DNA reads as TGCGCCAGCAGCTACGGCGGGACTAGCGGGAGGTATGAGCAGTTCTTC. Translating it yields CASSYGGTSGRYEQFF. Combining the CDR3 with reference TRBV5-1 and TRBJ2-1 gives the whole variable domain KAGVTQTPRYLIKTRGQQVTLSCSPISGHRSVSWYQQTPGQGLQFLFEYFSETQRNKGNFPGRFSGRQFSNSRSEMNVSTLELGDSALYLCASSYGGTSGRYEQFFGPGTRLTVL.

The V call is TRBV25-1, the J call TRBJ1-1; the D is unclear. Trimming took 4 bases from V and 5 from J, leaving 5 bases between them. Germline loops: CDR1 MGHDK, CDR2 SYGVNS. This CDR3 comprises 11 residues. CDR3 in amino acids: CASSALTEAFF. In DNA form, the CDR3 reads TGTGCCAGCAGTGCCCTGACTGAAGCTTTCTTT.

This clone showed up just a few times. The V call is TRBV6-1, the J call TRBJ2-7, with D hard to call. CDR1 and CDR2 (germline): MNHNS, SASEGT. CDR3 length: 13 amino acids. V gave up 5 bases and J gave up 4 bases, with 12 bases separating them. CDR3 sequence reads: CASSRVILYEQYF. The DNA of the CDR3 is TGTGCCAGCAGTCGGGTAATACTTTACGAGCAGTACTTC.

The chain recombines TRBV28 with TRBJ1-1; the D is unclear. V gave up 3 bases and J gave up 6 bases, with 11 bases separating them. This CDR3 is built from 13 residues. Germline V gives CDR1 MDHEN, CDR2 SYDVKM. As DNA, the CDR3 is TGTGCCAGCAGTTTCATCCGCGGCCCTGAAGCTTTCTTT. Its translation: CASSFIRGPEAFF.

The chain links TRBV28 to TRBJ1-1; unclear D gene. Germline V gene lookup returns CDR1 MDHEN and CDR2 SYDVKM. The CDR3 sequence is 16 residues long. V was pared by 5 bases and J by 7 bases, with 23 bases between. CDR3 in amino acids: CASSPPLGLLGHEAFF. DNA for the CDR3: TGTGCCAGCAGTCCCCCTCTCGGACTCCTGGGCCATGAAGCTTTCTTT.

The V call is TRBV13, the J call TRBJ1-2; TRBD1 might be the D (5 bases). There are 14 residues in the CDR3. With 1 base removed from V and 2 bases from J, the gap between germline ends came to 8 bases. From germline, CDR1 is PRHDT and CDR2 FYEKMQ (reference sequence). The CDR3 nucleotides read TGTGCCAGCAGCTTAGAGGGGAAGAACTATGGCTACACCTTC. Translating it yields CASSLEGKNYGYTF.

Remarks on this clone: One end of the junction fails to match germline, which may point to a read error. The gene calls are TRBV7-7 and TRBJ2-7; 11 nucleotides match TRBD2. Germline CDR1 is SSHAT and CDR2 is FNYEAQ (reference sequence). CDR3 length: 14 amino acids. CDR3 protein: CASSLAGGSYEQYF. CDR3 in DNA: TGTGCTAGCAGCTTAGCGGGAGGGTCTTACGAGCAGTACTTC.